Reported below is one T cell receptor beta chain. Its antigen is not known. Stated treatment: about 20 received Ad26.COV2.S at low or high dose, single or two shots; about 5 received placebo; per-sample allocation not given. The study sampled participants on day 63 after the first vaccine or placebo injection. Wuhan-strain SARS-CoV-2 spike was expressed by the Ad26 vector that made up the vaccine. This sample stems from a study of Ad26.COV2.S vaccination and SARS-CoV-2 variants. Trimming removed 3 bases at V and 0 bases at J, with 11 bases between. Germline CDR1 MGHRA, CDR2 YSYEKL. The CDR3 runs to 15 residues. Clones were read by immunoSEQ multiplex PCR, and TCRdb kept only the in-frame ones, dropping some. The sample has roughly 320,000 clones; about 86% are singletons. Study-wide results and limits: Substantial breadth in spike-specific CD8+ and CD4+ T cell responses was reportedly seen after vaccination.

This rearrangement joins TRBV4-1 to TRBJ1-1; D ambiguous. This sequence originates from a person aged 18 to 59 who received the Ad26.COV2.S COVID-19 vaccine or a placebo. This sample comprised peripheral blood, obtained in a trial of Ad26.COV2.S vaccine versus placebo. DNA of the CDR3: TGCGCCAGCAGCCAGCACATGACCATGAACACTGAAGCTTTCTTT. Residues: CASSQHMTMNTEAFF.